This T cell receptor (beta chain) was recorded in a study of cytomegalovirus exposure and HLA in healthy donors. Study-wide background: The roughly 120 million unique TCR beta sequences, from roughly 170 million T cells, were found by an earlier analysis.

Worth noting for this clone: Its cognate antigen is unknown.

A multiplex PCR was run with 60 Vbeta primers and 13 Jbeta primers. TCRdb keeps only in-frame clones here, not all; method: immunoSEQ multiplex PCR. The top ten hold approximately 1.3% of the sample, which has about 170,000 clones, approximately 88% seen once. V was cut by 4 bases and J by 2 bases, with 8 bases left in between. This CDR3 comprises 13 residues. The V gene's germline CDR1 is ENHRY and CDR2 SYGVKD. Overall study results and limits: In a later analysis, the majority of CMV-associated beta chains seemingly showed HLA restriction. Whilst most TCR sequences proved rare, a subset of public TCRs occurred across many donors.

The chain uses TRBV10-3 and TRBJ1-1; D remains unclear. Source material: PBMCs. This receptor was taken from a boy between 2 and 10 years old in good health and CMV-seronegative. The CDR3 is CAISASDNTEAFF. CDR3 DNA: TGTGCCATCAGTGCATCAGATAACACTGAAGCTTTCTTT.